This entry lists 21 T cell receptor beta chains sequenced from one sample in a study of neoadjuvant nivolumab and ipilimumab in lung cancer. TCRdb keeps only in-frame clones here, not all; method: immunoSEQ multiplex PCR. The data hold about 13,000 clones, with around 70% observed a single time. The sequenced sample was peripheral blood, obtained after neoadjuvant nivolumab, alone or with ipilimumab, at or shortly before surgery. These receptor sequences come from an adult with non-small cell lung cancer.

V and J are TRBV27 and TRBJ1-1; the match to TRBD1 covers 7 bases. This CDR3 spans 15 amino acids. Trimming took 6 bases from V and 0 from J; bases not matched to a gene: 7. Per germline, CDR1 MNHEY and CDR2 SMNVEV (reference sequence). The CDR3 nucleotides read TGTGCCAGCAGACCTCGGACAGGATTGAACACTGAAGCTTTCTTT. This translates into CASRPRTGLNTEAFF.

The genes are TRBV5-3 and TRBJ2-5; D remains unclear. TRBV5-3 is an open reading frame, and its role is uncertain. Trimming left V 0 bases short and J 1 base short, with 7 bases between. CDR3 length: 14 residues. CDR3 nucleotide sequence: TGTGCCAGAAGCTTGGCCCAGATCCAAGAGACCCAGTACTTC. Its translation is CARSLAQIQETQYF.

The chain is built from TRBV29-1 and TRBJ1-2; 9 bases are a match to TRBD1. The V gene's germline CDR1 is SQVTM and CDR2 ANQGSEA. The CDR3 is 12 amino acids. J gave up 8 bases and V 6 bases, and 7 bases lay outside the gene matches. CDR3 region: CSVLTGGGGYTF. Here the CDR3 DNA reads TGCAGCGTGCTTACAGGGGGCGGCGGCTACACCTTC.

This chain links TRBV5-1 with TRBJ2-7, with D unclear. Trimming left V 5 bases short and J 5 bases short, with 14 bases between. CDR1 SGHRS and CDR2 YFSETQ come from the germline V gene. The CDR3 runs 13 residues. The CDR3 nucleotides read TGCGCCAGCAGTTCGGTGACGTCGGACGAGCAGTACTTC. It yields the protein CASSSVTSDEQYF.

The chain couples TRBV5-1 to TRBJ2-1; TRBD2 is a possible D gene (5 bases). Germline values: CDR1 SGHRS, CDR2 YFSETQ. This CDR3 has 16 residues. The germline V and J ends were trimmed by 3 bases and 5 bases, with 18 bases remaining between them. The CDR3 is CASSSLVSGPHNEQFF. The CDR3 DNA reads as TGCGCCAGCAGCTCCTTGGTCAGCGGACCCCACAATGAGCAGTTCTTC.

The chain uses TRBV11-1 and TRBJ2-2; 8 bases map to TRBD1. Trimming at V came to 4 bases and at J to 5 bases, leaving 15 bases not matched to a gene. There are 18 residues in the CDR3. Per the germline V gene, CDR1 is SGHAT and CDR2 is FQDESV (reference sequence). CDR3 protein: CASSSRPDREVGTGELFF. CDR3 bases: TGTGCCAGCAGCTCCCGACCGGACAGGGAGGTGGGGACCGGGGAGCTGTTTTTT.

This clone appeared a few times. V usage is TRBV14 and J usage is TRBJ2-1; D remains unclear. V was pared by 3 bases and J by 0 bases, with 9 bases between. Germline CDR1 SGHDN, CDR2 FVKESK. This CDR3 has 15 residues. This chain's CDR3 is CASSHSSSSYNEQFF. CDR3 DNA sequence: TGTGCCAGCAGCCATAGTAGCAGCTCCTACAATGAGCAGTTCTTC. The full variable domain, in which reference TRBV14 and TRBJ2-1 provide the parts outside the CDR3, is EAGVTQFPSHSVIEKGQTVTLRCDPISGHDNLYWYRRVMGKEIKFLLHFVKESKQDESGMPNNRFLAERTGGTYSTLKVQPAELEDSGVYFCASSHSSSSYNEQFFGPGTRLTVL.

V is TRBV6-6 and J is TRBJ1-2; no clear D. Germline V lookup: CDR1 MNHNY, CDR2 SVGAGI (reference sequence). The CDR3 totals 14 residues. Trimming stripped 6 bases from V and 1 base from J, with 12 bases between. The CDR3: CASSTASLNYGYTF. The CDR3 bases are TGTGCCAGCAGCACGGCCTCGCTTAACTATGGCTACACCTTC.

The J gene is TRBJ1-2, the V gene TRBV2; D is ambiguous. Germline CDR1 reads SNHLY; CDR2 reads FYNNEI. This CDR3 comprises 11 residues. V lost 5 bases and J 7 bases, leaving 8 bases between the germline ends. The CDR3 DNA reads as TGTGCCAGCAGTTATACTGGTGGCTACACCTTC. Translation: CASSYTGGYTF. Combining the CDR3 with reference TRBV2 and TRBJ1-2 gives the whole variable domain EPEVTQTPSHQVTQMGQEVILRCVPISNHLYFYWYRQILGQKVEFLVSFYNNEISEKSEIFDDQFSVERPDGSNFTLKIRSTKLEDSAMYFCASSYTGGYTFGSGTRLTVV.

This clone appeared once. The gene calls are TRBV18 and TRBJ1-3, with TRBD1 as a possible D gene (5 bases). V lost 4 bases and J lost 0, with 10 bases in between. Germline CDR1 KGHSH, CDR2 LQKENI. The CDR3 contains 15 residues. The CDR3 loop is CASSHIRDSGNTIYF. As DNA, the CDR3 is TGTGCCAGCTCACATATCAGGGACTCTGGAAACACCATATATTTT.

The chain links TRBV18 to TRBJ2-2; no firm D call. This CDR3 region has 14 residues. Germline lookup yields CDR1 KGHSH and CDR2 LQKENI. V was clipped by 3 bases and J by 3 bases, with 8 bases between them. The CDR3 region is CASSPWTDTGELFF. Written as DNA, the CDR3 is TGTGCCAGCTCACCCTGGACGGACACCGGGGAGCTGTTTTTT.

This chain connects TRBV5-1 to TRBJ2-1; 11 bases align to TRBD2. J gave up 2 bases and V 0 bases, and 1 base lay outside the gene matches. The CDR3 has 16 residues. Germline CDR1 reads SGHRS; CDR2 reads YFSETQ. The DNA of the CDR3 is TGCGCCAGCAGCTTGGTAGCGGGAGGGGCCTACAATGAGCAGTTCTTC. Translation gives CASSLVAGGAYNEQFF.

This chain links TRBV5-1 with TRBJ1-2; D uncertain. CDR1 is SGHRS and CDR2 is YFSETQ in the germline V gene. V was cut by 3 bases and J by 0 bases, with 9 bases left in between. CDR3 length: 14 amino acids. CDR3 nucleotides: TGCGCCAGCAGCTCTGGAGACGCTAACTATGGCTACACCTTC. This encodes CASSSGDANYGYTF.

The chain employs TRBV18 and TRBJ2-2; no clear D. CDR1 and CDR2 (germline): KGHSH, LQKENI. The CDR3 has 17 residues. V shed 3 bases and J shed 6 bases, with 20 bases lying between them. The CDR3 region has the DNA TGTGCCAGCTCACCTTTGAGCCGGCGGCCGGGCCCCGGGGAGCTGTTTTTT. Protein: CASSPLSRRPGPGELFF.

This rearrangement joins TRBV30 to TRBJ2-7; D possibly matches TRBD1 or TRBD2 (5 bases each). CDR3 length: 14 amino acids. V lost 2 bases and J 9 bases, leaving 20 bases between the germline ends. Germline CDR1 GTSNPN, CDR2 SVGIG (reference sequence). The CDR3 coding sequence is TGTGCCTGGAGTAGGGACGCAACTTCTCTCGGGCAGTACTTC. Amino acid sequence: CAWSRDATSLGQYF.

This clone was counted only a few times. This chain connects TRBV5-6 to TRBJ2-3, with 8 bases lining up with TRBD1. Germline CDR1 and CDR2: SGHDT and YYEEEE. After removal of 2 bases from V and 8 bases from J, the junction contained 4 bases not matched to a gene. This CDR3 is 13 amino acids long. CDR3 region: CASSFSGGGTQYF. The CDR3 DNA follows: TGTGCCAGCAGCTTTTCAGGGGGCGGTACGCAGTATTTT.

V usage is TRBV29-1 and J usage is TRBJ1-1, with 11 bases identical to TRBD1. The CDR3 is 14 residues long. V dropped 7 bases and J dropped 2; count of bases not matched to a gene: 6. Germline V CDR1 and CDR2: SQVTM, ANQGSEA. The CDR3 region is CSARTGGLNTEAFF. DNA of the CDR3: TGCAGCGCCCGGACAGGGGGCCTCAACACTGAAGCTTTCTTT.

J is TRBJ2-6 and V is TRBV18, with unresolved D. The CDR3 length is 18 residues. From germline, CDR1 is KGHSH and CDR2 LQKENI. V lost 1 base, J lost 0 bases, and 13 bases lay in between. This CDR3 reads CASSPQRSPSSGANVLTF. DNA of the CDR3: TGTGCCAGCTCACCACAGAGGAGCCCAAGCTCTGGGGCCAACGTCCTGACTTTC.

The rearrangement joins TRBV7-9 to TRBJ2-3; 11 bases agree with TRBD2. The length of the CDR3 is 14 residues. From germline, CDR1 is SEHNR and CDR2 FQNEAQ (reference sequence). V was pared by 5 bases and J by 3 bases, with 1 base of the junction left unmatched. CDR3 coding DNA: TGTGCCAGCAGCAGGACTAGCGGGACAGATACGCAGTATTTT. It encodes CASSRTSGTDTQYF.

V and J are TRBV29-1 and TRBJ1-2, with D hard to call. CDR1 SQVTM and CDR2 ANQGSEA come from the germline V gene. Trimming cost V 4 bases and J 8 bases, with 2 bases left between them. The CDR3 totals 8 residues. CDR3 residues: CSVGGYTF. The DNA of the CDR3 is TGCAGCGTTGGAGGCTACACCTTC.

The chain joins TRBV29-1 to TRBJ2-7; D is unresolved. CDR1 is SQVTM and CDR2 is ANQGSEA in the germline V gene. Trimming cost V 7 bases and J 4 bases, with 17 bases left between them. This CDR3 comprises 13 residues. The CDR3 region is CSAMYLLPYEQYF. The CDR3 nucleotides are TGCAGCGCCATGTACCTCCTTCCTTACGAGCAGTACTTC.